A single sample is the source of the 4 T cell receptor beta chains below, sequenced in a study of T cell clonotyping in hematopoietic cell transplantation (dated by TCRdb to the early 2020s). What the time point label conveys for this sample: recipient sample about 28 days before transplant, after cytoreduction. Libraries were made using the immunoSEQ multiplex PCR assay. The clones in this table, taken by TCRdb from immuneACCESS, are in-frame only. Not every clone is retained; where verified, under half of the shortfall comes from an unresolved V gene, and the cause of the rest is unknown. Here the sample has over 45,000 clones; under 90% occur a single time. The ten top clones hold 4.5% to 6.5% of the sample. This specimen consisted of peripheral blood mononuclear cells, obtained before stem cell transplant. The receptors were sampled from a man aged 60 to 69 with biphenotypic leukemia. Some clones in this sample may be carry-over from other donors' samples.

The rearrangement joins TRBV7-9 to TRBJ1-1; no firm D call. V lost 3 bases, J lost 4 bases, and 12 bases lay in between. This CDR3 has 14 amino acids. The germline V gene encodes CDR1 SEHNR and CDR2 FQNEAQ (reference sequence). The CDR3 reads CASSFLTQSTEAFF. The CDR3 DNA follows: TGTGCCAGCAGCTTCTTAACACAGAGCACTGAAGCTTTCTTT.

The V call is TRBV5-1, the J call TRBJ2-3; tentatively, D is TRBD2 (5 bases). The CDR3 extends over 13 amino acids. Germline V gene data show CDR1 as SGHRS and CDR2 as YFSETQ. V shed 7 bases and J shed 1 base, with 10 bases lying between them. CDR3 protein: CASSQAGTDTQYF. In nucleotides, the CDR3 is TGCGCCAGCTCGCAAGCGGGCACAGATACGCAGTATTTT.

This chain uses TRBV9 with TRBJ1-1, with D uncertain. The germline V gene has CDR1 SGDLS and CDR2 YYNGEE. Trimming cost V 5 bases and J 2 bases, with 10 bases left between them. CDR3 length: 13 amino acids. The CDR3 DNA sequence: TGTGCCAGCAGTGCCTCAGTTAACACTGAAGCTTTCTTT. The encoded protein is CASSASVNTEAFF.

This chain joins TRBV5-1 and TRBJ2-5, with unresolved D. V was clipped by 4 bases and J by 1 base, with 11 bases between them. The germline V gene encodes CDR1 SGHRS and CDR2 YFSETQ. CDR3 size: 14 residues. The CDR3 is CASSPRNIQETQYF. CDR3 coding DNA: TGCGCCAGCAGCCCAAGGAATATCCAAGAGACCCAGTACTTC.